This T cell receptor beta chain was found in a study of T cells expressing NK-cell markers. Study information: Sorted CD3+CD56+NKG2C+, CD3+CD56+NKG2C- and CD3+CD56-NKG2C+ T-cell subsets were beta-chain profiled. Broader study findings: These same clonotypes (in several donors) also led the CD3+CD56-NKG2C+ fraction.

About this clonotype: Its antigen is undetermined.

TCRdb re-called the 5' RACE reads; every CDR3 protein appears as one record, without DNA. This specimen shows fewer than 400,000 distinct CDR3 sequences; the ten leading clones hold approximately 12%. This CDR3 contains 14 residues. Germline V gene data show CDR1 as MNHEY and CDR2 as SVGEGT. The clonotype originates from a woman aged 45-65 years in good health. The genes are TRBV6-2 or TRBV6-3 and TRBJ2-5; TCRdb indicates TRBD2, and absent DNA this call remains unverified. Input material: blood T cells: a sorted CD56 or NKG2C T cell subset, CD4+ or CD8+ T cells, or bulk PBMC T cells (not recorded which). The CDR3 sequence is CASSYYGRKETQYF.